This entry features one TCR beta chain sequence. This clonotype was recorded at least ten times. The target of this receptor is not known. Base quality data are lacking; no much larger clone is found one base away. The sample originates from a study of early T cells in non-severe SARS-CoV-2 infection (dated by TCRdb to the early 2020s). Some background on the complete study: Bulk RNA from unsorted whole blood was used for TCR sequencing, so alpha and beta chains could not be paired.

The study was a case-control design nested within a healthcare worker cohort in London, UK, with weekly nasopharyngeal swab PCR tests and blood sampling. Healthcare workers were recruited during the week of the UK lockdown, between 23 and 31 March 2020, and followed weekly for up to about 15 weeks. Sequences MNHEY (CDR1) and SVGEGT (CDR2) are obtained from the germline V gene. From its cysteine to its phenylalanine, the CDR3 spans 13 amino acids. Of all the DNA, just the CDR3 is kept, 39 bases in frame from base 1. V loses 1 base, J loses 6 bases, and the germline ends lie 6 bases apart. Preparation of the library involved 5' RACE. Sequencing took place on a NextSeq 500. In the TCR library protocol, unique molecular identifiers were attached to individual cDNA molecules to correct for PCR bias and sequencing error. TCR alpha and beta chains were both sequenced, and the abundances of alpha and beta sequences in each sample were closely correlated with each other. The paper's data handling went like this. Decombinator V4 was used to annotate TCR sequences for V gene, J gene and CDR3. TCRs were defined as expanded if a significant change between any two time points was detected under a Poisson model with p below 0.0001. TCR abundances were normalised to the total number of TCRs sequenced per sample and were expressed as counts per million. TRAV1-2 paired with TRAJ12, TRAJ20 or TRAJ33 defined MAIT TCRs, while TRAV10 paired with TRAJ18 defined iNKT TCRs. VDJdb, accessed on 1 November 2021, was searched for TCRs annotated for CMV, EBV and SARS-CoV-2, and TCRs annotated for more than one antigen were excluded. TCRdb's own reprocessing of the public reads used fastp at Q25 and MiXCR and kept productive beta chains. CDR3 protein duplicates are merged, each entry listing the most common genes and DNA. V and J calls and clone size were set by TCRdb, not the authors. The sample table holds about 23,000 distinct CDR3 sequences, of which more than 3.5% were seen once. The ten biggest clones cover more than 7% of the sample.

Study-wide conclusions, independent of this receptor: VDJdb matching was skewed toward anti-spike CD8 responses and likely underestimated virus-specific expansions, missing private and CD4 specificities.

Sequencing used whole blood. The sequence was obtained from an adult who was a healthcare worker with PCR-confirmed SARS-CoV-2 infection or an uninfected control (not recorded which). Recombination joined TRBV6-2 or TRBV6-3 with TRBJ2-2, with the D gene not clear enough to name. The DNA sequence follows: TGTGCCAGCAGTTACTATCTAGCCGGGGAGCTGTTTTTT. Protein translation: CASSYYLAGELFF.